The 2 T cell receptor beta chains reported below all come from one sample, sequenced in a study of blood T cell repertoires in COVID-19. Measured with immunoSEQ multiplex PCR; TCRdb has only the in-frame clones, and not every one. The repertoire holds about 530,000 clones, with approximately 91% as singletons. Specimen: peripheral blood. The receptors here all came from a woman between 50 and 59 years old with COVID-19, enrolled during active disease.

V usage is TRBV27 and J usage is TRBJ1-5; perhaps TRBD1 as D (5 bases). Trimming shortened V by 5 bases and J by 6 bases, and 17 bases separated the two germline ends. This CDR3 region has 15 residues. The germline CDR1 and CDR2 sequences are MNHEY and SMNVEV (reference sequence). The CDR3 region has the DNA TGTGCCAGCAGTCCCCTGAAAGGGGCGACTCAGCCCCAGCATTTT. Its translation is CASSPLKGATQPQHF.

V and J are TRBV19 and TRBJ1-2, with TRBD1 matching over 9 bases. Germline V gene lookup returns CDR1 LNHDA and CDR2 SQIVND (reference sequence). The length of the CDR3 is 13 residues. J lost 7 bases, V lost 8 bases, and 8 bases had no gene match. The CDR3 DNA reads as TGTGCCAGTGAGAAACAGGGGGCTCGTGGCTACACCTTC. Protein product: CASEKQGARGYTF. Full variable domain (remainder filled in from reference TRBV19 and TRBJ1-2): DGGITQSPKYLFRKEGQNVTLSCEQNLNHDAMYWYRQDPGQGLRLIYYSQIVNDFQKGDIAEGYSVSREKKESFPLTVTSAQKNPTAFYLCASEKQGARGYTFGSGTRLTVV.